This T cell receptor (beta chain) was observed in a study of blood T cell repertoires in COVID-19. V lost 0 bases and J 3 bases, leaving 7 bases between the germline ends. The CDR3 has 14 residues. CDR1 is SGDLS and CDR2 is YYNGEE in the germline V gene. Those enrolled, adults aged 18 to 89 years, came from under 25 US areas. Libraries were prepared by immunoSEQ multiplex PCR; TCRdb keeps only in-frame clonotypes and omits some of them. This sample has hundreds of thousands of clones, with around 90% found just once. This chain joins TRBV9 and TRBJ1-5; D remains unclear. Sequencing was done on a sample of PBMCs or T cells enriched from blood (not recorded which). This receptor was obtained from a woman aged 18-30 years who had recovered from COVID-19. The CDR3 DNA follows: TGTGCCAGCAGCGTAGACATGTTCAATCAGCCCCAGCATTTT. Translation gives CASSVDMFNQPQHF.